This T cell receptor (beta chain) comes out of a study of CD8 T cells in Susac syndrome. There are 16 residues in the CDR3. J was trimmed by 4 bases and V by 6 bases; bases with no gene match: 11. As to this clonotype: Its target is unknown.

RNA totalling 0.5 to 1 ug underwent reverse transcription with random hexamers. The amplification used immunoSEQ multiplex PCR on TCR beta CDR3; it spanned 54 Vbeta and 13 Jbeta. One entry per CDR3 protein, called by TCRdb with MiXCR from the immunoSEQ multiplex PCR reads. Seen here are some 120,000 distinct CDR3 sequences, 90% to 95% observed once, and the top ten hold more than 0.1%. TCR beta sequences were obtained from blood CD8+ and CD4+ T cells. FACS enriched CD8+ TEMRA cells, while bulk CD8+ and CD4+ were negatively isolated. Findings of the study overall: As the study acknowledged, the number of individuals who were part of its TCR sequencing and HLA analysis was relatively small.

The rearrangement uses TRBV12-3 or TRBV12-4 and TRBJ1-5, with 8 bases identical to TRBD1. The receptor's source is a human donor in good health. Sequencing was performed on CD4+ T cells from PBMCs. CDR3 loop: CASSAPRQGSNQPQHF. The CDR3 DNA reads TGTGCCAGCAGCGCCCCCCGACAGGGGTCAAATCAGCCCCAGCATTTT.